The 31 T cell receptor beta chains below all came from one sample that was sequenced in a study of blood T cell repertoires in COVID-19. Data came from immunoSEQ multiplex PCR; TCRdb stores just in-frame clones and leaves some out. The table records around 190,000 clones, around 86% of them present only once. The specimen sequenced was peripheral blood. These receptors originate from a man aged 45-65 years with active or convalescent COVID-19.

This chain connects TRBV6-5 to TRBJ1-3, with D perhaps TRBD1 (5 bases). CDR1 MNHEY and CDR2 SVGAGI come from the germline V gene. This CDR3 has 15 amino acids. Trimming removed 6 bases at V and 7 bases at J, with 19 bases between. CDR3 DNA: TGTGCCAGCAGGTCACTAACGACAGCAGGCAACACCATATATTTT. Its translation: CASRSLTTAGNTIYF.

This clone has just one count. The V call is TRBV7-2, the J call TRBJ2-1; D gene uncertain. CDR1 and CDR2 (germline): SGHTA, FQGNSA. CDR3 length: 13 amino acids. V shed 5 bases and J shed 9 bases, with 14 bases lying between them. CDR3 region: CASSRPPGREQFF. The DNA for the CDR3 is TGTGCCAGCAGCCGCCCGCCGGGTCGTGAGCAGTTCTTC.

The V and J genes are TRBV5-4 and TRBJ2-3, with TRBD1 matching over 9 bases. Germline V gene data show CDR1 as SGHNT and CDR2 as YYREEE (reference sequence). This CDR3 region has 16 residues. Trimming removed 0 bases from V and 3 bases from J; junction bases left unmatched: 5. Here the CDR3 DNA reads TGTGCCAGCAGCTTGGCGTGGGACAGGGCAACAGATACGCAGTATTTT. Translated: CASSLAWDRATDTQYF.

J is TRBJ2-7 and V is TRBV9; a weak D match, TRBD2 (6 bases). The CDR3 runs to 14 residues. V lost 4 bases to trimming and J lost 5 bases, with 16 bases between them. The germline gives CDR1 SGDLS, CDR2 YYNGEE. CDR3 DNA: TGTGCCAGCAGCCTCCACCGAGGGGAGGACGAGCAGTACTTC. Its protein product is CASSLHRGEDEQYF. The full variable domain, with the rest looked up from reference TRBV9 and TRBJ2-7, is DSGVTQTPKHLITATGQRVTLRCSPRSGDLSVYWYQQSLDQGLQFLIQYYNGEERAKGNILERFSAQQFPDLHSELNLSSLELGDSALYFCASSLHRGEDEQYFGPGTRLTVT.

Here the CDR3 reads CASSSAGTGVLETQYF. CDR3 DNA: TGTGCCAGCAGTTCCGCCGGGACAGGGGTTTTAGAGACCCAGTACTTC. The rearrangement uses TRBV6-5 and TRBJ2-5; TRBD1 aligns across 10 bases. With 4 bases clipped from V and 4 bases from J, the junction kept 9 bases outside the gene matches. Germline CDR1 MNHEY, CDR2 SVGAGI. This CDR3 comprises 16 residues.

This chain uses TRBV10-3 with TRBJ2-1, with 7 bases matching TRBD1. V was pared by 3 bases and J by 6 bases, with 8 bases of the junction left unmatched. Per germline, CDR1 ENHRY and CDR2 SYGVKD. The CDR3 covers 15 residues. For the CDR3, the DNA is TGTGCCATCAGTGACCTCGGGGCAGGGGGCAATGAGCAGTTCTTC. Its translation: CAISDLGAGGNEQFF.

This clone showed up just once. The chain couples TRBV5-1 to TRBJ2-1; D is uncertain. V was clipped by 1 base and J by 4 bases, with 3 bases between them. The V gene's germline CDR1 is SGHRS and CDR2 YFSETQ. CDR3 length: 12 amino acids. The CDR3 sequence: CASSLQYNEQFF. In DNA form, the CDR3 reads TGCGCCAGCAGCTTGCAATACAATGAGCAGTTCTTC. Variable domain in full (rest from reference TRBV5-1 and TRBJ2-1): KAGVTQTPRYLIKTRGQQVTLSCSPISGHRSVSWYQQTPGQGLQFLFEYFSETQRNKGNFPGRFSGRQFSNSRSEMNVSTLELGDSALYLCASSLQYNEQFFGPGTRLTVL.

CDR3 in DNA: TGCAGTGCTAGTCGGAACAGGGTCACCTACAATGAGCAGTTCTTC. It specifies CSASRNRVTYNEQFF. V gene TRBV20-1 combines with J gene TRBJ2-1; the D gene is possibly TRBD1 (6 bases). The V gene lost 3 bases and the J gene lost 2 bases, with 14 bases spanning the gap. The length of the CDR3 is 15 residues. Germline values: CDR1 DFQATT, CDR2 SNEGSKA (reference sequence).

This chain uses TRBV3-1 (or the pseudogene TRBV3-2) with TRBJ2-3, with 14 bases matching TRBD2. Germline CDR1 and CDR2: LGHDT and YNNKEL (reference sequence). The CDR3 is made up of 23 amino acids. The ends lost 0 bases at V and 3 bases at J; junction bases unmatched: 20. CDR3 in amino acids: CASSQDPRTGGLAGVMSTDTQYF. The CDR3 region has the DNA TGTGCCAGCAGCCAAGATCCGCGGACGGGGGGACTAGCGGGAGTTATGAGTACAGATACGCAGTATTTT.

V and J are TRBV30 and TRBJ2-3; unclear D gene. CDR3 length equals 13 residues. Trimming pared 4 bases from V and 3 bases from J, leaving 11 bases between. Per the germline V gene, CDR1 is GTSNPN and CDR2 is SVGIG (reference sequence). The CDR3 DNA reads TGTGCCTGGACGCGGCTGCCGACAGATACGCAGTATTTT. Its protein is CAWTRLPTDTQYF.

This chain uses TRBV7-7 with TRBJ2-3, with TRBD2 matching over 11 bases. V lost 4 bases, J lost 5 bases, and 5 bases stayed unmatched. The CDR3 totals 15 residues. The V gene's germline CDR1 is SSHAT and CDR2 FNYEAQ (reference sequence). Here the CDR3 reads CASSSTSGEVDTQYF. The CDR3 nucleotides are TGTGCCAGCAGCTCGACTAGCGGGGAAGTAGATACGCAGTATTTT.

The CDR3, as DNA: TGTGCCAGCACCCTCGGGCAGGGGCCTTATGGCTACACCTTC. This sequence encodes CASTLGQGPYGYTF. J is TRBJ1-2 and V is TRBV2; TRBD1 is a possible D gene (6 bases). Germline loops: CDR1 SNHLY, CDR2 FYNNEI. CDR3 length: 14 residues. The V end was cut by 7 bases, the J end by 5 bases, with 17 bases between.

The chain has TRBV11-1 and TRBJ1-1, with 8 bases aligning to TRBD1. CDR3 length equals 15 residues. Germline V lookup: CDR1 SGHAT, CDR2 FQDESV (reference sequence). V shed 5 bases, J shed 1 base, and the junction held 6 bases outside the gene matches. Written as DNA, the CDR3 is TGTGCCAGCAGCCATATCGGACAGGGGAACACTGAAGCTTTCTTT. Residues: CASSHIGQGNTEAFF.

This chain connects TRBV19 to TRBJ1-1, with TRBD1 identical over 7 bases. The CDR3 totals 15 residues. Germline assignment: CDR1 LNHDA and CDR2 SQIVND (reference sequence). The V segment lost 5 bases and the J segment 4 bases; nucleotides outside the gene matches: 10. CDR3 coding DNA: TGTGCCAGTAGTCCAAGGACAGGCCGGGGCACTGAAGCTTTCTTT. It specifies CASSPRTGRGTEAFF.

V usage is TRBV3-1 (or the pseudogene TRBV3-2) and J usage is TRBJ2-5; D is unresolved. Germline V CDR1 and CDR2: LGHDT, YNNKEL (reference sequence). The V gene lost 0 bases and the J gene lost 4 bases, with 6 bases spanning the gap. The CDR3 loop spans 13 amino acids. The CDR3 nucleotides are TGTGCCAGCAGCCAAGATCTGAGAGAGACCCAGTACTTC. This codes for CASSQDLRETQYF.

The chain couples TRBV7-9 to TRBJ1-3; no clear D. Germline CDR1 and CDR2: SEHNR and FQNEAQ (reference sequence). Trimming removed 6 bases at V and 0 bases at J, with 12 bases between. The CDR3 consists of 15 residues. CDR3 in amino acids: CASSSGINSGNTIYF. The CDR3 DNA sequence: TGTGCCAGCAGTTCCGGGATAAACTCTGGAAACACCATATATTTT.

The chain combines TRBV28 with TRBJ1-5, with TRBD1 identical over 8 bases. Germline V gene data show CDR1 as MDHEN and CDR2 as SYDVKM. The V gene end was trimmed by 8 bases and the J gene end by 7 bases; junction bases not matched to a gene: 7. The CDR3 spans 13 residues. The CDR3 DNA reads TGTGCCAGCTGGACAGGGAGAGGACAGCCCCAGCATTTT. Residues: CASWTGRGQPQHF.

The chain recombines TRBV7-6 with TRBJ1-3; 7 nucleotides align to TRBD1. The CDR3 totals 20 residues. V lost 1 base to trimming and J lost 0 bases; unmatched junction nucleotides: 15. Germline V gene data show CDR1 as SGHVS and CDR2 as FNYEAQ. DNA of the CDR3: TGTGCCAGCAGCTTAGGAACCCCGACCTCAGGGGGGATCTCTGGAAACACCATATATTTT. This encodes CASSLGTPTSGGISGNTIYF.

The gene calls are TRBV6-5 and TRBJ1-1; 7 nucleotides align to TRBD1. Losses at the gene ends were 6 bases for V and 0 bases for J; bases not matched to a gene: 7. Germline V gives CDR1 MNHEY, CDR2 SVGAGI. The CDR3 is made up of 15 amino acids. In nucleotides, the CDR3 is TGTGCCAGCAGGGGGGGACAGTTTATGAACACTGAAGCTTTCTTT. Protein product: CASRGGQFMNTEAFF.

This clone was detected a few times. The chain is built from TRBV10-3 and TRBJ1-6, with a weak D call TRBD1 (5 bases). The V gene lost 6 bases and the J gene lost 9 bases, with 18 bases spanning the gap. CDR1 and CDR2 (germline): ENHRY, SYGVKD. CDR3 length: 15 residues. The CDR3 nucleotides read TGTGCCATCAGATCGGGACCCTCGGAGGGTTCACCCCTCCACTTT. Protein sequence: CAIRSGPSEGSPLHF.

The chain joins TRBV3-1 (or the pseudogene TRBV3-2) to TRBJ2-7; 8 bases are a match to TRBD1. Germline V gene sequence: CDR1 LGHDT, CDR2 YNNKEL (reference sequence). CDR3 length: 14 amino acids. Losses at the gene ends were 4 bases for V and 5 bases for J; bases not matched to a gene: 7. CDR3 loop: CASSLGQGSHEQYF. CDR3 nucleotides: TGTGCCAGCAGCCTCGGACAGGGATCCCACGAGCAGTACTTC.

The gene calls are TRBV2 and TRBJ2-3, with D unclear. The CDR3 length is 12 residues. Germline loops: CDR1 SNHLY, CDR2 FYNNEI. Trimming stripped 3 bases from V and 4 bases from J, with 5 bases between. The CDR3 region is CASSDAADTQYF. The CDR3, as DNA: TGTGCCAGCAGTGACGCGGCAGATACGCAGTATTTT.

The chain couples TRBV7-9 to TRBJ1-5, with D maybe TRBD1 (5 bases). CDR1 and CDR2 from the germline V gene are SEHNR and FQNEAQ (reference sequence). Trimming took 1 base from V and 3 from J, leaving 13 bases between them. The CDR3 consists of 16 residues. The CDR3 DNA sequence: TGTGCCAGCAGCTTAGTTCCGGGGGACTTCAATCAGCCCCAGCATTTT. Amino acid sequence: CASSLVPGDFNQPQHF.

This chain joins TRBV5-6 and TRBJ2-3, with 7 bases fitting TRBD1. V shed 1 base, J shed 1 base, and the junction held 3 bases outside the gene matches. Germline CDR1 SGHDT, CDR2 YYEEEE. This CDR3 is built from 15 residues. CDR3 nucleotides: TGTGCCAGCAGCTTGTCTCAGGGGGGCACAGATACGCAGTATTTT. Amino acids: CASSLSQGGTDTQYF.

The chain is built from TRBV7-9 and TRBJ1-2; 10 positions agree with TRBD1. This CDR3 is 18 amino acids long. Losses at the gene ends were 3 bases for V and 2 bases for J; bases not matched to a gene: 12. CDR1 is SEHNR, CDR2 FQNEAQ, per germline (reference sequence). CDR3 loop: CASSFKGQGRTVNYGYTF. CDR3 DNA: TGTGCCAGCAGCTTTAAGGGACAGGGGCGTACTGTGAACTATGGCTACACCTTC.

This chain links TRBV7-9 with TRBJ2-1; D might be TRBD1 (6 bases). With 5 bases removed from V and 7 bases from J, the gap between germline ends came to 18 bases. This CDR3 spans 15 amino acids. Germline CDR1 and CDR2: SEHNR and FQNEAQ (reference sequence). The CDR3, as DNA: TGTGCCAGCAGCACGCTCATGGGACATTCTAATGAGCAGTTCTTC. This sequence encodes CASSTLMGHSNEQFF.

Here the CDR3 DNA reads TGTGCCAGCACCCAGGGTTTGTCACCCCTCCACTTT. Protein product: CASTQGLSPLHF. This rearrangement joins TRBV25-1 to TRBJ1-6; D perhaps matches TRBD1 (5 bases). The CDR3 is 12 residues long. The V gene's germline CDR1 is MGHDK and CDR2 SYGVNS. Trimming took off 7 bases at V and 10 bases at J, with 11 bases between the two ends.

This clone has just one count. The CDR3: CASSLTSSTNEKLFF. CDR3 in DNA: TGTGCCAGCAGCTTAACATCCTCAACTAATGAAAAACTGTTTTTT. This rearrangement joins TRBV7-6 to TRBJ1-4; D remains ambiguous. CDR3 length equals 15 residues. V shed 2 bases and J shed 0 bases, with 7 bases lying between them. Germline-derived CDR1 and CDR2 are SGHVS and FNYEAQ.

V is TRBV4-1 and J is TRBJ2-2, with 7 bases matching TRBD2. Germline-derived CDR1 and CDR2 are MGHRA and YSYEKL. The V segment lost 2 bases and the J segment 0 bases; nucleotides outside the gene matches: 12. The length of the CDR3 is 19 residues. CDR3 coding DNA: TGCGCCAGCAGCCAAAAGATATTGGGAGGGTACGCGAACACCGGGGAGCTGTTTTTT. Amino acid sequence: CASSQKILGGYANTGELFF.

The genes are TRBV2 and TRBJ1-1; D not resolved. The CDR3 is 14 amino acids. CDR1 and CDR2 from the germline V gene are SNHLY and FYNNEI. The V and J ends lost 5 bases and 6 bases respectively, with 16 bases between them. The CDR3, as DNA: TGTGCCAGCAGTTCTGGTCTGATAGCGGCTGAAGCTTTCTTT. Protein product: CASSSGLIAAEAFF.

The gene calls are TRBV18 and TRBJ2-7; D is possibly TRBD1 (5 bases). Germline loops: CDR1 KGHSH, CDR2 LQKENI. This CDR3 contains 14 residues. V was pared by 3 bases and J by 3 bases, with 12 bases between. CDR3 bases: TGTGCCAGCTCACCCTGGGGCAACGGCTACGAGCAGTACTTC. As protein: CASSPWGNGYEQYF.